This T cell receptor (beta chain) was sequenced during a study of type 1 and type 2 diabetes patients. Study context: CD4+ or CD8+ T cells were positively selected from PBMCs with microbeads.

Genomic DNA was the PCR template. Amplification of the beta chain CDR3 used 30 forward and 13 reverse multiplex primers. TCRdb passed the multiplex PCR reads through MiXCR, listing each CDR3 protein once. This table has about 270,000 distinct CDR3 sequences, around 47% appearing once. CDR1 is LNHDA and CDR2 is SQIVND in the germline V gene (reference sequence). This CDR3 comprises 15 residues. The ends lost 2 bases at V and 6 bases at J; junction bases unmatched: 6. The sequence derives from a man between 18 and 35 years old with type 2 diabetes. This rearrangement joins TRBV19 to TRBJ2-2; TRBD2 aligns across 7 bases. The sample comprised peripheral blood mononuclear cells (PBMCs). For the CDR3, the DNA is TGTGCCAGTAGTATACCTAGCGGCTCAGCCGGGGAGCTGTTTTTT. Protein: CASSIPSGSAGELFF.